Listed below are T cell receptor beta chains from one sample, sequenced in a study of cytomegalovirus exposure and HLA in healthy donors. Profiled with immunoSEQ multiplex PCR; TCRdb holds only in-frame clones, not every one. The sample records under 150,000 clones, around 85% being singletons. Sequencing input: PBMCs. The receptors here all came from a boy between 10 and 17 years old in good health and CMV-seronegative. Each CDR3 is given with its conserved first and last residue. A D gene is named only where the DNA matches it firmly. The size field is filled for only some rows; it gives once, few, many or a size class.

>TRBV4-1|NA|TRBJ1-1|few
CASSQQKNTEAFF
TGCGCCAGCAGCCAACAGAAGAACACTGAAGCTTTCTTT
>TRBV7-2|TRBD2|TRBJ2-7|NA
CATVRPLAGGTYEQYF
TGTGCCACCGTACGCCCCCTCGCGGGAGGAACCTACGAGCAGTACTTC
>TRBV9|TRBD2|TRBJ2-1|NA
CASGGSSYNEQFF
TGTGCCAGCGGCGGGAGTTCCTACAATGAGCAGTTCTTC
>TRBV7-9|TRBD2|TRBJ2-1|NA
CASTAGGNYMGEQFF
TGTGCCAGCACGGCGGGGGGAAACTACATGGGTGAGCAGTTCTTC
>TRBV10-2|TRBD2|TRBJ2-2|NA
CASSESFSGVNTGELFF
TGCGCCAGCAGTGAGTCGTTTAGCGGGGTAAACACCGGGGAGCTGTTTTTT
>TRBV4-3|TRBD2|TRBJ2-7|NA
CASSRAAGSSSYEQYF
TGCGCCAGCAGCCGGGCAGCGGGATCCAGCTCCTACGAGCAGTACTTC
>TRBV23-1|TRBD1|TRBJ2-3|NA
CASSKWTGIGTDTQYF
TGCGCCAGCAGTAAATGGACAGGGATCGGCACAGATACGCAGTATTTT
>TRBV19|TRBD2|TRBJ2-1|NA
CASSIFGTSGRAPEQFF
TGTGCCAGTAGTATATTCGGGACTAGCGGGAGGGCACCCGAGCAGTTCTTC
>TRBV10-3|NA|TRBJ2-1|NA
CAISPGVPNNEQFF
TGTGCCATCAGTCCCGGGGTACCAAACAATGAGCAGTTCTTC
>TRBV6-5|TRBD1|TRBJ1-1|NA
CASSDGTGGNTEAFF
TGTGCCAGCAGCGACGGTACAGGGGGGAACACTGAAGCTTTCTTT
>TRBV7-2|TRBD2|TRBJ2-6|once
CASSAGGGMAGANVLTF
TGTGCCAGCAGTGCGGGAGGGGGGATGGCTGGGGCCAACGTCCTGACTTTC
>TRBV11-2|TRBD1|TRBJ1-2|NA
CASSLRGTGINYGYTF
TGTGCCAGCAGCCTAAGGGGGACAGGGATAAACTATGGCTACACCTTC
>TRBV9|NA|TRBJ1-1|NA
CASTSLSTVMNTEAFF
TGTGCCAGCACCTCCCTCTCGACAGTTATGAACACTGAAGCTTTCTTT
>TRBV6-5|TRBD1|TRBJ1-1|NA
CASSYSRTGPTEAFF
TGTGCCAGCAGTTACTCCAGGACAGGGCCCACTGAAGCTTTCTTT
>TRBV29-1|NA|TRBJ1-2|NA
CSVEDQVRRNYGYTF
TGCAGCGTTGAAGATCAGGTGCGGAGGAACTATGGCTACACCTTC
>TRBV7-9|TRBD1|TRBJ1-1|NA
CASSRQGTEAFF
TGTGCCAGCAGCCGACAGGGAACTGAAGCTTTCTTT
>TRBV7-2|NA|TRBJ2-5|NA
CASSLTPGETQYF
TGTGCCAGCAGCTTGACCCCCGGGGAGACCCAGTACTTC
>TRBV7-2|TRBD2|TRBJ2-7|NA
CASSLSAGGHEQYF
TGTGCCAGCAGCTTATCAGCGGGAGGCCACGAGCAGTACTTC
>TRBV7-6|TRBD1|TRBJ2-5|NA
CASSSEGAAPTQYF
TGTGCCAGCAGCAGTGAGGGGGCAGCGCCGACCCAGTACTTC
>TRBV7-3|TRBD1|TRBJ2-1|few
CASSRQAGQGYNEQFF
TGTGCCAGCAGCCGCCAGGCGGGACAGGGCTACAATGAGCAGTTCTTC
>TRBV10-3|NA|TRBJ2-3|once
CAISESMGASTDTQYF
TGTGCCATCAGTGAGTCGATGGGAGCTAGCACAGATACGCAGTATTTT
>TRBV7-3|NA|TRBJ2-3|NA
CASSLSSGTDTQYF
TGTGCCAGCAGCCTATCTAGCGGCACAGATACGCAGTATTTT
>TRBV7-9|TRBD2|TRBJ2-1|NA
CASSLTSGNDNEQFF
TGTGCCAGCAGCTTAACTAGCGGGAATGACAATGAGCAGTTCTTC
>TRBV5-4|NA|TRBJ2-7|NA
CASSLLGSYEQYF
TGTGCCAGCAGCTTGCTCGGGTCCTACGAGCAGTACTTC
>TRBV5-1|NA|TRBJ1-4|NA
CASSLGQAGEKLFF
TGCGCCAGCAGCTTGGGGCAGGCGGGCGAAAAACTGTTTTTT
>TRBV11-3|NA|TRBJ2-2|once
CASSLAGSNTGELFF
TGTGCCAGCAGCTTAGCGGGATCAAACACCGGGGAGCTGTTTTTT
>TRBV6-6|TRBD1|TRBJ1-5|few
CASSPGQGRSNQPQHF
TGTGCCAGCAGCCCCGGACAGGGTAGGAGCAATCAGCCCCAGCATTTT
>TRBV6-1|NA|TRBJ2-7|NA
CASTSSYEQYF
TGTGCCAGCACGAGCTCCTACGAGCAGTACTTC
>TRBV19|NA|TRBJ2-1|NA
CASGGAHEQFF
TGTGCCAGTGGTGGGGCACACGAGCAGTTCTTC
>TRBV2|TRBD1|TRBJ1-5|once
CASSEDRGQPQHF
TGTGCCAGCAGTGAGGACAGGGGCCAGCCCCAGCATTTT
>TRBV30|NA|TRBJ2-2|NA
CAWRAGATGELFF
TGTGCCTGGAGGGCGGGGGCTACCGGGGAGCTGTTTTTT
>TRBV30|NA|TRBJ2-7|NA
CAWTAGAGRSYEQYF
TGTGCCTGGACCGCGGGGGCAGGCAGATCCTACGAGCAGTACTTC
>TRBV5-1|NA|TRBJ2-2|NA
CASSLEVLPSGELFF
TGCGCCAGCAGCTTGGAGGTACTACCCTCCGGGGAGCTGTTTTTT
>TRBV7-3|NA|TRBJ1-1|few
CASSRGWTEDTEAFF
TGTGCCAGCAGCAGGGGGTGGACAGAAGACACTGAAGCTTTCTTT
>TRBV5-4|NA|TRBJ2-7|NA
CASSLGQGNYEQYF
TGTGCCAGCAGCTTGGGGCAGGGTAACTACGAGCAGTACTTC
>TRBV6-6|NA|TRBJ2-2|NA
CASRKARITGELFF
TGTGCCAGCAGAAAAGCGCGAATCACCGGGGAGCTGTTTTTT
>TRBV11-2|TRBD1|TRBJ1-1|NA
CASSLGTGVETEAFF
TGTGCCAGCAGCTTAGGTACAGGGGTGGAGACTGAAGCTTTCTTT
>TRBV5-6|TRBD1|TRBJ2-6|NA
CASSMGQESFSGANVLTF
TGTGCCAGCAGCATGGGACAGGAGAGCTTTTCTGGGGCCAACGTCCTGACTTTC
>TRBV5-1|NA|TRBJ2-7|few
CASSLGAYEQYF
TGCGCCAGCAGCTTGGGGGCCTACGAGCAGTACTTC
>TRBV7-2|NA|TRBJ1-1|NA
CASSFGGLSEAFF
TGTGCCAGCAGCTTTGGGGGCCTGTCTGAAGCTTTCTTT
>TRBV5-1|TRBD1|TRBJ2-1|NA
CASSLAGQGAGNEQFF
TGCGCCAGCAGCTTGGCCGGACAGGGGGCTGGCAATGAGCAGTTCTTC
>TRBV6-1|NA|TRBJ2-3|NA
CASSHTDTQYF
TGTGCCAGCAGTCACACAGATACGCAGTATTTT
>TRBV9|NA|TRBJ1-1|NA
CAPRGGVFF
TGTGCCCCGCGAGGAGGGGTTTTCTTT
>TRBV10-3|NA|TRBJ2-3|NA
CANAGTSTDTQYF
TGTGCCAACGCTGGGACTAGCACAGATACGCAGTATTTT
>TRBV4-3|TRBD1|TRBJ1-1|few
CASSQDSTGGTEAFF
TGCGCCAGCAGCCAAGACTCAACAGGGGGGACTGAAGCTTTCTTT
>TRBV18|NA|TRBJ1-1|NA
CASSPWDLGTNTEAFF
TGTGCCAGCTCACCGTGGGACTTGGGGACGAACACTGAAGCTTTCTTT
>TRBV29-1|NA|TRBJ2-3|NA
CSTSFVATDTQYF
TGCAGCACCTCCTTTGTAGCCACAGATACGCAGTATTTT
>TRBV29-1|TRBD1|TRBJ1-3|NA
CSAWTGGSGNTIYF
TGCAGCGCCTGGACAGGGGGCTCTGGAAACACCATATATTTT
>TRBV7-9|TRBD1|TRBJ2-3|NA
CASSPTGTARPDTQYF
TGTGCCAGCAGCCCCACCGGGACAGCCAGACCAGATACGCAGTATTTT
>TRBV5-8|NA|TRBJ1-1|few
CASSLDRAVAFF
TGTGCCAGCAGCTTGGACAGGGCAGTGGCTTTCTTT
>TRBV5-6|NA|TRBJ1-5|NA
CASSLGQSFNQPQHF
TGTGCCAGCAGCTTGGGACAGTCATTCAATCAGCCCCAGCATTTT
>TRBV19|NA|TRBJ1-1|NA
CASSMRREATEAFF
TGTGCCAGTAGTATGCGGAGGGAGGCCACTGAAGCTTTCTTT
>TRBV6-6|TRBD1|TRBJ1-2|NA
CASSPRTGEGYTF
TGTGCCAGCAGTCCCCGGACAGGGGAAGGCTACACCTTC